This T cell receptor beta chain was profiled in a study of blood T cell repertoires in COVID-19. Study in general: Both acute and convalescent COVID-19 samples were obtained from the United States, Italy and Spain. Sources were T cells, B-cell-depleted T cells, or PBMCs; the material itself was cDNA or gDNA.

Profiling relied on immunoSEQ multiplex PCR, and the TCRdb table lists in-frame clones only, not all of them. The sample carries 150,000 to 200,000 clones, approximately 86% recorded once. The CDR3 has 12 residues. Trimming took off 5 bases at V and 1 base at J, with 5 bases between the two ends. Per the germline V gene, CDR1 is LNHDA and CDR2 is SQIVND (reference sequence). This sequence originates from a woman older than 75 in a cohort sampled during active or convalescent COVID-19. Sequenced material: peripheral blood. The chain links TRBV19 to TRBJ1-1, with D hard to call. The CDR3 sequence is CASSVSNTEAFF. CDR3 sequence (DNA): TGTGCCAGTAGTGTCTCGAACACTGAAGCTTTCTTT.